The 17 T cell receptor beta chains below all came from one sample that was sequenced in a study of beta chain features in type 1 diabetes (dated by TCRdb to 2016 to 2018). Libraries were built with the immunoSEQ multiplex PCR assay. The entire amount of isolated RNA was reverse transcribed using the High Capacity cDNA Reverse Transcription Kit, so the sequenced TCRB transcripts were expressed ones. Not all clones reach the TCRdb copy of this immuneACCESS table, which keeps in-frame sequences only. Checked studies attribute under half of the gap to unresolved V genes and leave the rest unexplained. The sample has around 300,000 clones on record, about 7.8% of them singletons. The ten largest make up roughly 0.94% of the sample. The sample taken for sequencing was central memory CD4+ T cells from blood. All receptors derive from a woman younger than 35 in good health.

This clone came up a few times. This same CDR3 is encoded by further DNA sequences in the sample. The chain employs TRBV7-2 and TRBJ2-1; D not certain. The V gene lost 1 base and the J gene lost 0 bases, with 4 bases spanning the gap. The CDR3 consists of 14 residues. From germline, CDR1 is SGHTA and CDR2 FQGNSA. CDR3 in DNA: TGTGCCAGCAGCTTAGGCCCCTCCTACAATGAGCAGTTCTTC. Amino acids: CASSLGPSYNEQFF. The variable domain in full, with the rest retrieved from reference TRBV7-2 and TRBJ2-1, is GAGVSQSPSNKVTEKGKDVELRCDPISGHTALYWYRQSLGQGLEFLIYFQGNSAPDKSGLPSDRFSAERTGGSVSTLTIQRTQQEDSAVYLCASSLGPSYNEQFFGPGTRLTVL.

In its sample, this clone was seen a few times. This chain links TRBV27 with TRBJ2-3, with 8 bases lining up with TRBD1. The germline CDR1 and CDR2 sequences are MNHEY and SMNVEV (reference sequence). The CDR3 length is 13 residues. The junction had 1 base not matched to a gene; V was cut back by 4 bases and J by 4 bases. CDR3 residues: CASSYRGADTQYF. The CDR3 DNA follows: TGTGCCAGCAGTTACAGGGGGGCAGATACGCAGTATTTT.

This clone was counted a few times. The chain couples TRBV2 to TRBJ1-6; no clear D gene. Germline V gene sequence: CDR1 SNHLY, CDR2 FYNNEI. This CDR3 has 12 residues. Between the trimmed V and J ends, which lost 6 bases and 10 bases, there was a span of 10 bases. CDR3 coding DNA: TGTGCCAGCAGCGAACAAGGCTCACCCCTCCACTTT. Its translation is CASSEQGSPLHF.

V is TRBV9 and J is TRBJ2-5; 9 positions agree with TRBD1. The CDR3 sequence is 16 residues long. CDR1 is SGDLS and CDR2 is YYNGEE in the germline V gene. V dropped 1 base and J dropped 7; count of bases not matched to a gene: 11. CDR3 sequence: CASSVTGQGTRGTQYF. The CDR3 nucleotides read TGTGCCAGCAGCGTAACAGGACAGGGGACCCGGGGGACCCAGTACTTC.

This chain links TRBV6-5 with TRBJ2-3; D not resolved. Germline V lookup: CDR1 MNHEY, CDR2 SVGAGI. The CDR3 loop spans 15 amino acids. The V end lost 3 bases, the J end lost 2 bases, and 12 bases lay between the germline ends. The CDR3 spells CASSYLGQSTDTQYF. The CDR3 DNA reads as TGTGCCAGCAGTTATCTCGGGCAGTCCACAGATACGCAGTATTTT.

This chain links TRBV29-1 with TRBJ1-1, with 11 bases identical to TRBD1. The V and J ends lost 7 bases and 6 bases, in that order; junction bases with no gene match: 7. Germline CDR1 SQVTM, CDR2 ANQGSEA. This CDR3 is 13 amino acids long. CDR3 DNA: TGCAGCGGTAATGGACAGGGGGCCGCTGAAGCTTTCTTT. Translation gives CSGNGQGAAEAFF.

This clone was counted at least ten times. J is TRBJ1-2 and V is TRBV4-3; D might be TRBD1 (5 bases). The CDR3 runs to 15 residues. CDR1 LGHNA and CDR2 YSLEER come from the germline V gene. Trimming left V 4 bases short and J 5 bases short, with 17 bases between. CDR3 nucleotides: TGCGCCAGCAGCCCAACCCTTGCTAGGGGATATGGCTACACCTTC. It translates to CASSPTLARGYGYTF.

This clone was detected only a few times. J is TRBJ2-7 and V is TRBV11-1, with D hard to call. Looked up from germline, CDR1 is SGHAT and CDR2 is FQDESV (reference sequence). V dropped 5 bases and J dropped 2 bases, with 10 bases sitting between them. The CDR3 contains 13 residues. CDR3 DNA sequence: TGTGCCAGCAGCCCAGACACCACCTACGAGCAGTACTTC. Its translation: CASSPDTTYEQYF. The full variable domain, its missing parts supplied by reference TRBV11-1 and TRBJ2-7, is EAEVAQSPRYKITEKSQAVAFWCDPISGHATLYWYRQILGQGPELLVQFQDESVVDDSQLPKDRFSAERLKGVDSTLKIQPAELGDSAMYLCASSPDTTYEQYFGPGTRLTVT.

The chain couples TRBV7-2 to TRBJ1-5; a weak D match, TRBD1 (5 bases). V lost 1 base to trimming and J lost 8 bases, with 18 bases between them. The CDR3 spans 16 residues. Germline V gene lookup returns CDR1 SGHTA and CDR2 FQGNSA. CDR3 DNA: TGTGCCAGCAGCTTAGGGCTTGCGCGGGGGGAAGAGCCCCAGCATTTT. Encoded protein: CASSLGLARGEEPQHF.

The chain uses TRBV4-1 and TRBJ2-7, with D tentatively TRBD1 (5 bases). Germline values: CDR1 MGHRA, CDR2 YSYEKL. The CDR3 has 12 residues. Trimming left V 4 bases short and J 3 bases short, with 7 bases between. CDR3 region: CASSPTGYEQYF. The CDR3 DNA is TGCGCCAGCAGCCCAACAGGCTACGAGCAGTACTTC.

The chain is built from TRBV7-8 and TRBJ1-4; no definite D call. Between the trimmed V and J ends, which lost 8 bases and 5 bases, there was a span of 6 bases. The CDR3 loop spans 11 amino acids. Germline V gene lookup returns CDR1 SGHVS and CDR2 FQNEAQ. The CDR3 nucleotides are TGTGCCAGCGCGATGAATGAAAAACTGTTTTTT. It specifies CASAMNEKLFF.

V is TRBV9 and J is TRBJ1-1, with D possibly matching TRBD1 (5 bases). Trimming pared 2 bases from V and 0 bases from J, leaving 14 bases between. This CDR3 has 16 residues. Looked up from germline, CDR1 is SGDLS and CDR2 is YYNGEE. The DNA of the CDR3 is TGTGCCAGCAGCGTGAGGCCAAGACAGTTGAACACTGAAGCTTTCTTT. This encodes CASSVRPRQLNTEAFF.

This clone was observed a few times. V gene TRBV7-9 combines with J gene TRBJ2-7; possible D gene TRBD1, 5 bases. CDR1 and CDR2 from the germline V gene are SEHNR and FQNEAQ (reference sequence). Trimming took 3 bases from V and 3 from J, leaving 6 bases between them. The CDR3 sequence is 12 residues long. The CDR3 protein is CASSFDSYEQYF. The CDR3 DNA follows: TGTGCCAGCAGCTTTGACAGCTACGAGCAGTACTTC.

The chain recombines TRBV7-2 with TRBJ2-2; D is ambiguous. The CDR3 consists of 14 residues. The V gene's germline CDR1 is SGHTA and CDR2 FQGNSA. With 5 bases removed from V and 6 bases from J, the gap between germline ends came to 13 bases. CDR3 protein: CASSPVLRAGELFF. CDR3 DNA: TGTGCCAGCAGCCCGGTCCTCCGAGCCGGGGAGCTGTTTTTT.

This clone turned up a few times. This chain connects TRBV5-1 to TRBJ2-1; no reliable D call. Germline V CDR1 and CDR2: SGHRS, YFSETQ. The CDR3 extends over 14 amino acids. V lost 0 bases to trimming and J lost 5 bases, with 9 bases between them. CDR3 region: CASSLASENNEQFF. CDR3 nucleotide sequence: TGCGCCAGCAGCTTGGCCAGCGAAAACAATGAGCAGTTCTTC.

The table lists this clone with many counts. The chain has TRBV6-1 and TRBJ2-7, with 7 nucleotides matching TRBD1. After removal of 8 bases from V and 6 bases from J, the junction contained 10 bases not matched to a gene. CDR1 and CDR2 from the germline V gene are MNHNS and SASEGT. This CDR3 has 13 residues. CDR3 residues: CASETGWKREQYF. The CDR3 region has the DNA TGTGCCAGCGAGACAGGGTGGAAGCGCGAGCAGTACTTC.

The sample holds a few counts of this clone. The chain combines TRBV29-1 with TRBJ1-3; TRBD1 might be the D (5 bases). Looked up from germline, CDR1 is SQVTM and CDR2 is ANQGSEA. The V end was cut by 6 bases, the J end by 4 bases, with 13 bases between. CDR3 size: 13 residues. CDR3 nucleotides: TGCAGCGTAAGGGACTTGGGAGGAAACACCATATATTTT. The encoded protein is CSVRDLGGNTIYF.